The TCR delta chain described here comes from a study of γδ T cells in repeated Plasmodium falciparum infection. At the level of the study: Each infection was followed by sampling at 21 days, plus baseline and some pre-infection draws.

From germline, CDR1 is TSWWSYY and CDR2 QGS. CDR3 length: 20 residues. TCRdb reprocessed the multiplex PCR reads using CATT. Here the sample spans 45,000 to 60,000 delta-chain clones, 1.5% to 2% being singletons. As for this clone: The protein given by TCRdb reflects a much larger clone and differs at residue 19 from this DNA's translation, likely from a read error; the protein shown is the DNA's translation.

Bulk repertoires came from Vgamma9/Vdelta2+ or Vdelta2-negative gammadelta T cells flow-sorted from PBMC. This receptor was taken from a pool of human donors (malaria-infected and uninfected, not separated). The V gene is TRDV1, but the J gene lacks a call; the D call of TRDD3 is as the table states it, not checked on the DNA. Sequences were obtained from gamma-delta T cells from blood. The DNA for the CDR3 is TGTGCTCTTGGGGTCCTGGGCTACTGGGGGATACCCCGGTACACCGATAAACTCACCTTT. Its protein product is CALGVLGYWGIPRYTDKLTF.